What follows are 21 T cell receptor beta chains derived from one specimen sequenced in a study of post-analysis software for immune sequencing data. Study-wide points: Elevated frequency relative to controls characterized roughly 5 TRBV segments in patients, TRBV5-6, TRBV5-1 and TRBV20-1 among them.

Their antigens are not known. Libraries were made from TCR beta cDNA, and they carried unique molecular identifiers. In TCRdb, the PCR reads were re-called with MiXCR into one record per CDR3 protein. The repertoire includes some 890,000 distinct CDR3 sequences, approximately 53% of them detected once, and approximately 4.5% sits in the top ten. Sample: blood. These receptor sequences come from a girl aged 5-17 years with multiple sclerosis.

This chain links TRBV20-1 with TRBJ2-5, with TRBD2 matching 11 bases. The end of the DNA is better explained by TRBJ2-7, so the J call may be wrong. This CDR3 is 13 amino acids long. CDR1 and CDR2 (germline): DFQATT, SNEGSKA (reference sequence). The CDR3 DNA sequence: TGCAGTGCCCTACTAGCGGGGGCCCACGAGCAGTACTTC. Translating it yields CSALLAGAHEQYF.

V and J are TRBV7-9 and TRBJ2-5; 8 bases match TRBD1. The DNA end is more similar to TRBJ2-7, so the J call may be wrong. This CDR3 has 15 amino acids. In germline, CDR1 is SEHNR, CDR2 FQNEAQ (reference sequence). The CDR3 coding sequence is TGTGCCAGCAGCGGGCGGGGACAGGAGGAAAACGAGCAGTACTTC. As protein: CASSGRGQEENEQYF.

The rearrangement joins TRBV12-3 or TRBV12-4 to TRBJ2-1; D is perhaps TRBD2 (5 bases). Deletions cut 6 bases from V and 0 bases from J, with 15 bases between. The length of the CDR3 is 16 residues. The CDR3 DNA sequence: TGTGCCAGCAGAGAGTTAGGGAGAAGCTCCTACAATGAGCAGTTCTTC. Its translation is CASRELGRSSYNEQFF.

This clonotype was detected only a few times. This chain uses TRBV12-3 or TRBV12-4 with TRBJ2-5, with D maybe TRBD2 (6 bases). V was trimmed by 6 bases and J by 2 bases, leaving 10 bases between them. CDR3 length equals 13 residues. The CDR3 nucleotides are TGTGCCAGCAGACCAGGGAGGCAAGAGACCCAGTACTTC. The encoded protein is CASRPGRQETQYF.

The chain links TRBV20-1 to TRBJ1-2; D not certain. Germline lookup yields CDR1 DFQATT and CDR2 SNEGSKA (reference sequence). The V end was cut by 5 bases, the J end by 2 bases, with 15 bases between. CDR3 size: 14 residues. The chain's CDR3 is CSASRGISNYGYTF. The CDR3 DNA reads TGCAGTGCTTCCAGAGGGATTTCCAACTATGGCTACACCTTC.

The rearrangement uses TRBV7-9 and TRBJ1-2; TRBD1 matches at 7 bases. CDR1 is SEHNR, CDR2 FQNEAQ, per germline (reference sequence). The CDR3 contains 17 residues. The V segment lost 5 bases and the J segment 6 bases; nucleotides outside the gene matches: 18. The CDR3 DNA follows: TGTGCCAGCAGCGGATTCGCCCAAGACAGGGACGGTCATGGCTACACCTTC. Its protein product is CASSGFAQDRDGHGYTF.

The gene calls are TRBV20-1 and TRBJ2-3; D not certain. CDR1 is DFQATT and CDR2 is SNEGSKA in the germline V gene (reference sequence). This CDR3 has 14 residues. Trimming left V 6 bases short and J 1 base short, with 14 bases between. This CDR3 reads CSASGLVGTDTQYF. CDR3 nucleotides: TGCAGTGCCAGTGGGTTAGTCGGCACAGATACGCAGTATTTT.

The table lists this clonotype with a count of one. The chain couples TRBV18 to TRBJ2-7; D is undetermined. TRBJ2-5 matches the DNA end more closely, so the J call is doubtful. This CDR3 region has 14 residues. Looked up from germline, CDR1 is KGHSH and CDR2 is LQKENI. In DNA, the CDR3 is TGTGCCAGCTCACCACCGACGTTATTTGAGACCCAGTACTTC. Protein: CASSPPTLFETQYF.

This clonotype was seen more than once but under ten times. This chain joins TRBV5-5 and TRBJ1-5; no clear D gene. V was pared by 0 bases and J by 3 bases, with 4 bases between. This CDR3 spans 13 amino acids. Germline assignment: CDR1 SGHKS and CDR2 YYEKEE (reference sequence). This chain's CDR3 is CASSLAYNQPQHF. Here the CDR3 DNA reads TGTGCCAGCAGCTTGGCCTACAATCAGCCCCAGCATTTT.

The V call is TRBV3-1, the J call TRBJ2-5; D may be TRBD2 (6 bases). Gene TRBJ2-7 matches the end of the DNA better, so the J call may be wrong. CDR1 and CDR2 (germline): LGHDT, YNNKEL (reference sequence). The CDR3 length is 15 residues. CDR3 DNA sequence: TGTGCCAGCAGCCAAGGCTTAGGAGGGCACCACGAGCAGTACTTC. Its translation: CASSQGLGGHHEQYF.

The rearrangement joins TRBV10-2 to TRBJ2-5; 7 positions agree with TRBD1. TRBJ2-7 matches the DNA end more closely, so the J call is doubtful. The germline V gene has CDR1 WSHSY and CDR2 SAAADI. The CDR3 sequence is 13 residues long. CDR3 sequence (DNA): TGCGCCAGCGGGAGCCCAGGGGGCTACGAGCAGTACTTC. Translated: CASGSPGGYEQYF.

V and J are TRBV5-5 and TRBJ2-3; 9 nucleotides align to TRBD2. Germline assignment: CDR1 SGHKS and CDR2 YYEKEE (reference sequence). The CDR3 contains 15 residues. The J segment lost 5 bases and the V segment lost 3 bases, leaving 7 bases of the junction unmatched. Here the CDR3 DNA reads TGTGCCAGCAGCTACTTAGCGGGGGTAGGAGATACGCAGTATTTT. Its protein product is CASSYLAGVGDTQYF. The full variable domain, its missing parts supplied by reference TRBV5-5 and TRBJ2-3, is DAGVTQSPTHLIKTRGQQVTLRCSPISGHKSVSWYQQVLGQGPQFIFQYYEKEERGRGNFPDRFSARQFPNYSSELNVNALLLGDSALYLCASSYLAGVGDTQYFGPGTRLTVL.

The rearrangement links TRBV6-1 to TRBJ2-1; D call uncertain. The germline V and J ends were trimmed by 2 bases and 8 bases, with 4 bases remaining between them. The CDR3 totals 11 residues. Germline values: CDR1 MNHNS, CDR2 SASEGT. CDR3 sequence reads: CASSEYHEQFF. In DNA form, the CDR3 reads TGTGCCAGCAGTGAATACCATGAGCAGTTCTTC.

This sequence joins TRBV30 and TRBJ2-5; no reliable D call. CDR1 is GTSNPN and CDR2 is SVGIG in the germline V gene (reference sequence). Trimming left V 0 bases short and J 5 bases short, with 10 bases between. The CDR3 has 13 amino acids. CDR3 nucleotides: TGTGCCTGGAGTGTAGGAAGAAAGGAGACCCAGTACTTC. It is translated as CAWSVGRKETQYF.

This clonotype was observed a handful of times. The chain recombines TRBV20-1 with TRBJ2-4; no clear D. CDR3 length: 17 residues. Germline V gene lookup returns CDR1 DFQATT and CDR2 SNEGSKA (reference sequence). Trimming removed 0 bases from V and 1 base from J, with 16 bases in between. The CDR3 sequence is CSARDLADSYAKNIQYF. The CDR3 nucleotides read TGCAGTGCTAGAGATCTGGCCGACTCCTACGCCAAAAACATTCAGTACTTC.

There are a few counts of this clonotype. The gene calls are TRBV29-1 and TRBJ2-4; 9 nucleotides line up with TRBD2. The DNA end lines up better with TRBJ2-7; the J call may be wrong. Germline V gives CDR1 SQVTM, CDR2 ANQGSEA. The CDR3 runs 14 residues. The CDR3 reads CSVAAGLASYEQYF. For the CDR3, the DNA is TGCAGCGTTGCTGCGGGACTAGCTTCGTACGAGCAGTACTTC.

This sequence joins TRBV4-1 and TRBJ2-4; the D gene is possibly TRBD2 (6 bases). CDR3 length equals 13 residues. V lost 0 bases to trimming and J lost 13 bases, with 13 bases between them. CDR1 is MGHRA and CDR2 is YSYEKL in the germline V gene. The CDR3 loop reads CASSQEWIREQYF. The CDR3 region has the DNA TGCGCCAGCAGCCAAGAGTGGATTCGGGAGCAGTACTTC.

This clonotype turned up a few times. V gene TRBV10-3 combines with J gene TRBJ2-6; D call uncertain. V lost 0 bases to trimming and J lost 4 bases, with 4 bases between them. This CDR3 region has 14 residues. Germline V gene lookup returns CDR1 ENHRY and CDR2 SYGVKD. As DNA, the CDR3 is TGTGCCATCAGTGAGTCTTCCGGGGCCAACGTCCTGACTTTC. Amino acids: CAISESSGANVLTF.

The chain links TRBV21-1 to TRBJ2-7; the D call of TRBD2 is as the table states it, not checked on the DNA. TRBV21-1 is a pseudogene. This CDR3 comprises 17 residues. CDR3: CASSKLSEGGRAYEQYF. The CDR3 nucleotides are TGTGCCAGCAGCAAATTGAGTGAGGGCGGGAGGGCCTACGAGCAGTACTTC.

The chain recombines TRBV20-1 with TRBJ1-5; 9 positions match TRBD1. The CDR3 contains 14 residues. The J segment lost 2 bases and the V segment lost 1 base, leaving 0 bases of the junction unmatched. In germline, CDR1 is DFQATT, CDR2 SNEGSKA (reference sequence). The CDR3 DNA reads TGCAGTGCTAGAGGACAGGGGGGCAATCAGCCCCAGCATTTT. This sequence encodes CSARGQGGNQPQHF.

The rearrangement joins TRBV7-6 to TRBJ2-5, with TRBD1 identical over 10 bases. The CDR3 spans 16 residues. Germline assignment: CDR1 SGHVS and CDR2 FNYEAQ. Germline trimming cut 6 bases from V and 5 bases from J; bases unmatched to any gene: 12. The CDR3, as DNA: TGTGCCAGCAGTTCCGCCGGGACAGGGGTTTATGAGACCCAGTACTTC. Translation gives CASSSAGTGVYETQYF.